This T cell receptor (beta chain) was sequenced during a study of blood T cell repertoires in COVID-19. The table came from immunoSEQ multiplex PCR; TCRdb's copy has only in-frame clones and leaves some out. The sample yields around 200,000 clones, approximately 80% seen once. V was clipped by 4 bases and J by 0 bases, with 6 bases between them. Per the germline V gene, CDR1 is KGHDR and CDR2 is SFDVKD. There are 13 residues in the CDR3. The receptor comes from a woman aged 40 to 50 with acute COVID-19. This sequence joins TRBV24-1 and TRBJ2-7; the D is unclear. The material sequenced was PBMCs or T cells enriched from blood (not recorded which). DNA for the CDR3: TGTGCCACCAGTGACCCCGTCTCCTACGAGCAGTACTTC. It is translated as CATSDPVSYEQYF.